This TCR beta chain originates from a study of blood T cell repertoires in COVID-19. In the original processing: The assay estimated nucleated cells by amplifying reference gene primers. TCRdb's copy holds only in-frame clones and misses some; the assay was immunoSEQ multiplex PCR. Clone size and V and J calls were adopted from that table, with D and trimming inferred from the DNA. The repertoire holds fewer than 600,000 clones, with approximately 88% as singletons. Participants came from fewer than 25 US areas, aged roughly 18 to 95 years. Cohort allocation depended upon clinical history that participants reported. With 7 bases clipped from V and 8 bases from J, the junction kept 13 bases outside the gene matches. CDR1 is SNHLY, CDR2 FYNNEI, per germline. This CDR3 has 15 amino acids.

Sequencing was carried out using PBMCs or T cells enriched from blood (not recorded which). V gene TRBV2 combines with J gene TRBJ1-4, with 7 bases aligning to TRBD1. The TCR originated in a woman aged 40 to 49 who had recovered from COVID-19. CDR3 nucleotides: TGTGCCAGCACCCCAGTGGGGACAGCCGGCGAAAAACTGTTTTTT. It yields the protein CASTPVGTAGEKLFF.